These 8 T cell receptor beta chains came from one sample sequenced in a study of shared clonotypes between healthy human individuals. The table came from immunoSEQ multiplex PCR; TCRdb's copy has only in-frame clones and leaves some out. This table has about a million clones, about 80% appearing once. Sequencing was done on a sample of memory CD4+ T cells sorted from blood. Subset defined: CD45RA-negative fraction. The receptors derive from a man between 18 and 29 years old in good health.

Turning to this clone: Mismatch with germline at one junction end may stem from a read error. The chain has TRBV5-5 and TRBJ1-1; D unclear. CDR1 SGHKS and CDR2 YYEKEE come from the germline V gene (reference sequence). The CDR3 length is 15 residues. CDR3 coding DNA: TGTGCCAGCAGCTTAAGAGGGTCGACGAACTCTGAAGCTTTCTTT. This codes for CASSLRGSTNSEAFF. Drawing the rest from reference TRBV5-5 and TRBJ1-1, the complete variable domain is DAGVTQSPTHLIKTRGQQVTLRCSPISGHKSVSWYQQVLGQGPQFIFQYYEKEERGRGNFPDRFSARQFPNYSSELNVNALLLGDSALYLCASSLRGSTNSEAFFGQGTRLTVV.

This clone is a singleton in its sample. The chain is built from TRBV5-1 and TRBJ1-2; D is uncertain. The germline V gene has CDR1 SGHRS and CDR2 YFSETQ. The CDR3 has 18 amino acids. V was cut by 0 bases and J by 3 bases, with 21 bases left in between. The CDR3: CASSLASPALVHDYGYTF. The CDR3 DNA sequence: TGCGCCAGCAGCTTGGCTTCCCCAGCATTGGTTCATGACTATGGCTACACCTTC.

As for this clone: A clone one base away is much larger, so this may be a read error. CDR3 in amino acids: CSVERGSGGTEAQYF. CDR3 nucleotides: TGCAGCGTTGAAAGGGGTAGCGGGGGGACTGAGGCGCAGTATTTT. The V call is TRBV29-1, the J call TRBJ2-3, with 10 nucleotides matching TRBD2. CDR1 is SQVTM and CDR2 is ANQGSEA in the germline V gene. V lost 2 bases to trimming and J lost 10 bases; unmatched junction nucleotides: 12. The length of the CDR3 is 15 residues.

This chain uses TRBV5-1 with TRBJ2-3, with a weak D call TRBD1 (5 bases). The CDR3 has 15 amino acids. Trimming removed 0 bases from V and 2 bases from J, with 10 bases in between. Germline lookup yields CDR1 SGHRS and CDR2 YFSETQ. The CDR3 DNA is TGCGCCAGCAGCTTGGCCGACAGAGACACAGATACGCAGTATTTT. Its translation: CASSLADRDTDTQYF.

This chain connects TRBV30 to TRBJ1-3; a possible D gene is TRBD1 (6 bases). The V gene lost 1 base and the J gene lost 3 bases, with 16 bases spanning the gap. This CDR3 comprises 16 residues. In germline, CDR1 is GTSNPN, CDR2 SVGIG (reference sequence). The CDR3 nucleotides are TGTGCCTGGAGTGCTATAGGGGGGTTTATTGGAAACACCATATATTTT. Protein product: CAWSAIGGFIGNTIYF.

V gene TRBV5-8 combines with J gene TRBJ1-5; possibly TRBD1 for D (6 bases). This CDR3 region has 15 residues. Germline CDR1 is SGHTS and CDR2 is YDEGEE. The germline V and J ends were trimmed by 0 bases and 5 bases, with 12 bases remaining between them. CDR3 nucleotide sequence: TGTGCCAGCAGCTTGGCCGGTGGGGGCGATCAGCCCCAGCATTTT. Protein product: CASSLAGGGDQPQHF.

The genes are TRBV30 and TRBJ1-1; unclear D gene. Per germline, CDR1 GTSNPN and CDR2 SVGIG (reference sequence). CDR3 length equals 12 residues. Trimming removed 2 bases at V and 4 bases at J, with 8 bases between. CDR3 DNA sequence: TGTGCCTGGAGTTCCTTGAGCACTGAAGCTTTCTTT. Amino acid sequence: CAWSSLSTEAFF. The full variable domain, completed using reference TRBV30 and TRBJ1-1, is SQTIHQWPATLVQPVGSPLSLECTVEGTSNPNLYWYRQAAGRGLQLLFYSVGIGQISSEVPQNLSASRPQDRQFILSSKKLLLSDSGFYLCAWSSLSTEAFFGQGTRLTVV.

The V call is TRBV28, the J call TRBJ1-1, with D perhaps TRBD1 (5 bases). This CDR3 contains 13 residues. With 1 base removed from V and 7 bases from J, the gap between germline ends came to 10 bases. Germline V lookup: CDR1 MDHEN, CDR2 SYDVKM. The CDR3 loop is CASSLLRGVEAFF. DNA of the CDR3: TGTGCCAGCAGTTTATTAAGGGGCGTTGAAGCTTTCTTT.